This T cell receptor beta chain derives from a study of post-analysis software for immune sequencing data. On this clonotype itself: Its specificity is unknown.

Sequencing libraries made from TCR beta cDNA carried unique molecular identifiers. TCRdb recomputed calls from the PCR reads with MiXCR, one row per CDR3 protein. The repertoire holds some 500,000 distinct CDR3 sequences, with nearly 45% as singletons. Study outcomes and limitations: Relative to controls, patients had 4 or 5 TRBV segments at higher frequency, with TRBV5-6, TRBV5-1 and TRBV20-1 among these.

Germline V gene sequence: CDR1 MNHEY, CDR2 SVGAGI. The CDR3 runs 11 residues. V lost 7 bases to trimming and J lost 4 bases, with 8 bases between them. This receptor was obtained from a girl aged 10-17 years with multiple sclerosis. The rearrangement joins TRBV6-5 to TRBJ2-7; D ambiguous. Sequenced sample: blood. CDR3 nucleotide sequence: TGTGCCAGCATGGCAGGTTACGAGCAGTACTTC. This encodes CASMAGYEQYF.